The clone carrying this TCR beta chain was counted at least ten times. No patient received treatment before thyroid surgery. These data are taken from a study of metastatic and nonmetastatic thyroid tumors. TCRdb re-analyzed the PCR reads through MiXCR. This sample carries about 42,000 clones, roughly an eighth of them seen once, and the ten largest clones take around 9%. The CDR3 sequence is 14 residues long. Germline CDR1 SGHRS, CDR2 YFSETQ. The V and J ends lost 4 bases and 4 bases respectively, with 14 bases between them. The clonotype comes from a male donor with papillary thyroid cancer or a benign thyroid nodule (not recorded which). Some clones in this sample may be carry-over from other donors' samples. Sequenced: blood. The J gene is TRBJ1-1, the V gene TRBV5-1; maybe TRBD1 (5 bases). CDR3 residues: CASSPNTGGTEAFF. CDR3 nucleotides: TGCGCCAGCAGCCCTAATACGGGGGGCACTGAAGCTTTCTTT.